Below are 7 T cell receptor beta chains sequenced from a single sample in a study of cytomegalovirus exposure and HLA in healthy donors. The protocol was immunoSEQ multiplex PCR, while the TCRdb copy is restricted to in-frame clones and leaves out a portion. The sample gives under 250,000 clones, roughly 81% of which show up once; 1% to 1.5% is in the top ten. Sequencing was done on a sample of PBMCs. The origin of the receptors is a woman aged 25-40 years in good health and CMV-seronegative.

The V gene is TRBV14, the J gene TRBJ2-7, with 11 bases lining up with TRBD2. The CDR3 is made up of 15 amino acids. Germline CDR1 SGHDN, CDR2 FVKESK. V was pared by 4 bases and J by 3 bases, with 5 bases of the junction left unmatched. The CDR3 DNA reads TGTGCCAGCAGCCCCCTAGCGGGAGGCTTCTACGAGCAGTACTTC. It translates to CASSPLAGGFYEQYF.

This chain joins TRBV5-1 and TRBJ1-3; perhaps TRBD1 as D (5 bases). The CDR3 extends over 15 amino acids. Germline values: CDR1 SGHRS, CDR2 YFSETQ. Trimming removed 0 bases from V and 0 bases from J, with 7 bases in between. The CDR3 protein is CASSLEGYSGNTIYF. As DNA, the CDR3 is TGCGCCAGCAGCTTGGAGGGGTACTCTGGAAACACCATATATTTT. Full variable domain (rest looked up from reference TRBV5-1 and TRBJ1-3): KAGVTQTPRYLIKTRGQQVTLSCSPISGHRSVSWYQQTPGQGLQFLFEYFSETQRNKGNFPGRFSGRQFSNSRSEMNVSTLELGDSALYLCASSLEGYSGNTIYFGEGSWLTVV.

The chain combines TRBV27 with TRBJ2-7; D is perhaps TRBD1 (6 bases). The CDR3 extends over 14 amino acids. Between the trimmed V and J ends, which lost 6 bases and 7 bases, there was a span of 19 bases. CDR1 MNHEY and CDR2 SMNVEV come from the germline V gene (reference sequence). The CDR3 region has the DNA TGTGCCAGCAGCTATGGGACCGGACAGTGGGAGCAGTACTTC. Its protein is CASSYGTGQWEQYF.

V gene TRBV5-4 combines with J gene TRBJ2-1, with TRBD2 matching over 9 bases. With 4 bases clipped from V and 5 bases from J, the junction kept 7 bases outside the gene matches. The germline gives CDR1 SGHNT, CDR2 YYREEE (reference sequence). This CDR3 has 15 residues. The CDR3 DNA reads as TGTGCCAGCAGCCGTAGCGGGAGCGGAGACAATGAGCAGTTCTTC. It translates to CASSRSGSGDNEQFF.

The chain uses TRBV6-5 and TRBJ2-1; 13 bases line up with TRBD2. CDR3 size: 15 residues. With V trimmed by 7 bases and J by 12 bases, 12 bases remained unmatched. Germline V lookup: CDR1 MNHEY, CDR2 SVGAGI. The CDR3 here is CASTTLAGGPSGQFF. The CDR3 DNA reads TGTGCCAGCACCACACTAGCGGGAGGGCCCTCAGGGCAGTTCTTC.

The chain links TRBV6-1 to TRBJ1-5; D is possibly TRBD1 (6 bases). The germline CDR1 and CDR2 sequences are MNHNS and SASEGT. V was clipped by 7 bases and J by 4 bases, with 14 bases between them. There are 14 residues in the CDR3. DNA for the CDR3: TGTGCCAGCACCCTTCCCAGGGGTAATCAGCCCCAGCATTTT. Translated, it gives CASTLPRGNQPQHF.

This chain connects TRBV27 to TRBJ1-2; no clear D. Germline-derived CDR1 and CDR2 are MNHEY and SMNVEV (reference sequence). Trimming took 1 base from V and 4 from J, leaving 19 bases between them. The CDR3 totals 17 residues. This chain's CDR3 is CASSLYADDDFSYGYTF. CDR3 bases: TGTGCCAGCAGTTTATACGCCGACGACGACTTTAGCTATGGCTACACCTTC.